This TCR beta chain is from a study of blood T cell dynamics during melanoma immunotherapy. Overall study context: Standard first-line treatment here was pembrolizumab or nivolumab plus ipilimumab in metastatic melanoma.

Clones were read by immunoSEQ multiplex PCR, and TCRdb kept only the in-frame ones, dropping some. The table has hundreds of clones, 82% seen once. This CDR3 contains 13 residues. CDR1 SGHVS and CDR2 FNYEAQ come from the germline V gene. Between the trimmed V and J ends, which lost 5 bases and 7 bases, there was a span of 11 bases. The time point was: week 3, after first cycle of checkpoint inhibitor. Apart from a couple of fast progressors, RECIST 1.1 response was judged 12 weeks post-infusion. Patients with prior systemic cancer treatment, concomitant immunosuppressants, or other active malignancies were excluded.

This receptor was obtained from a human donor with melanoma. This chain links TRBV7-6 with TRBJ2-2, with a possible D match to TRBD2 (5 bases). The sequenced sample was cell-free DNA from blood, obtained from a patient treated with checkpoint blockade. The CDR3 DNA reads TGTGCCAGCAGCCTGACCCGGGACGGGGAGCTGTTTTTT. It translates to CASSLTRDGELFF.